The rows below give T cell receptor beta chains drawn from one sample of a study of cytomegalovirus exposure and HLA in healthy donors. Sequenced by immunoSEQ multiplex PCR; TCRdb stores in-frame clones only, minus some. The table lists around 150,000 clones, roughly four fifths of them singletons, with less than 4% in the top ten. Sequencing was done on a sample of PBMCs. These receptors were collected from a male donor in good health and CMV-seronegative. Both conserved end residues are part of each CDR3. The D gene is left open where the match is weak. Size tells how often a clone was seen (once, few, many) or the class of an expanded clone, and some rows leave it out.

TGTGCCAGCAGTGCGACTAGCGGTGCCACAGATACGCAGTATTTT	CASSATSGATDTQYF	TRBD2	TRBV2	-	TRBJ2-3
TGTGCCATCAGGGAACAGAACTCTGGGGCCAACGTCCTGACTTTC	CAIREQNSGANVLTF	-	TRBV10-3	-	TRBJ2-6
TGCGCCAGCAGCCAAGTGCTTTTCTTCGGGGGAAACTATGGCTACACCTTC	CASSQVLFFGGNYGYTF	-	TRBV4-3	-	TRBJ1-2
TGTGCCAGCAGCGCGCGGGACAGGCCGTCGGGGGGCTACACCTTC	CASSARDRPSGGYTF	TRBD1	TRBV7-9	-	TRBJ1-2
TGTGCCAGCCGAACAGAGGGGGGCAATCAGCCCCAGCATTTT	CASRTEGGNQPQHF	-	TRBV6-5	-	TRBJ1-5
TGTGCCAGCAGTAGACTAGCCCAAGAGACCCAGTACTTC	CASSRLAQETQYF	TRBD2	TRBV28	-	TRBJ2-5
TGTTCCAGCAGCTTAGCCTTTGGAAACACCATATATTTT	CSSSLAFGNTIYF	-	TRBV7-9	-	TRBJ1-3
TGTGCCAGCAGTGAAAGACAGATGAGCTCCTACGAGCAGTACTTC	CASSERQMSSYEQYF	-	TRBV6-1	-	TRBJ2-7
TGTGCCAGCAGCTTCGGGACAGGCGCCGGGGAGCTGTTTTTT	CASSFGTGAGELFF	TRBD1	TRBV7-8	-	TRBJ2-2
TGTGCCAGTAGTATCGGGAGCTACAATGAGCAGTTCTTC	CASSIGSYNEQFF	-	TRBV19	-	TRBJ2-1
TGTGCCAGCAGCTTAGAAGGACTAGCGGGAGGGCGGGAGCTGTTTTTT	CASSLEGLAGGRELFF	TRBD2	TRBV7-2	-	TRBJ2-2
TGTGCCAGCAGCCTCTGGTTAGGGGGGGACTCCTACAATGAGCAGTTCTTC	CASSLWLGGDSYNEQFF	-	TRBV9	-	TRBJ2-1
TGCGCCAGCAGTCATCACAGGGTTTCGGCCTATAATTCACCCCTCCACTTT	CASSHHRVSAYNSPLHF	-	TRBV23-1	-	TRBJ1-6
TGTGCCAGCTCACCAGTGCTCGGGACACAAAATGAGCAGTTCTTC	CASSPVLGTQNEQFF	-	TRBV18	-	TRBJ2-1
TGTGCCAGCAGCCATCCAAAGGGACAGGGTATGGTTTCTGGAAACACCATATATTTT	CASSHPKGQGMVSGNTIYF	TRBD1	TRBV9	-	TRBJ1-3
TGTGCCAGCAGTGAAATGGGGCGGGGGGGCGGCGATGAGCAGTTCTTC	CASSEMGRGGGDEQFF	TRBD2	TRBV6-1	-	TRBJ2-1
TGTGCCACCAGCAGAGTCATACAGGGACCCAACTATGGCTACACCTTC	CATSRVIQGPNYGYTF	-	TRBV15	-	TRBJ1-2
TGTGCCAGCAGGGACGGACGGGAAGACCCTTACGAGCAGTACTTC	CASRDGREDPYEQYF	-	TRBV5-4	-	TRBJ2-7
TGCAGCGTTGAAGAGACAAGCTATGGCTACACCTTC	CSVEETSYGYTF	-	TRBV29-1	-	TRBJ1-2
TGTGCCAGTAGTATAGGCGGTGGAGGGCAGCCGGGCCACGAGCAGTACTTC	CASSIGGGGQPGHEQYF	-	TRBV19	-	TRBJ2-7
TGTGCCAGCAGTGATACGACACGGGGGGTTTCACCCCTCCACTTT	CASSDTTRGVSPLHF	-	TRBV6-4	few	TRBJ1-6
TGTGCCAGTAGTATGGACAGGGCGAACACTGAAGCTTTCTTT	CASSMDRANTEAFF	TRBD1	TRBV19	once	TRBJ1-1
TGCGCCAGCAGTCCCGGGTTCTCTGGAAACACCATATATTTT	CASSPGFSGNTIYF	-	TRBV10-2	-	TRBJ1-3
TGTGCCACCAGCAGAAACCCCGCGGGAGCAGGGACAGATACGCAGTATTTT	CATSRNPAGAGTDTQYF	TRBD2	TRBV15	-	TRBJ2-3
TGTGCCAGCAGTGAAGCGCAACTAAGCACAGATACGCAGTATTTT	CASSEAQLSTDTQYF	-	TRBV2	-	TRBJ2-3
TGTGCCAGCACCAACGGGGGGGGCGCTGGTGAGCAGTTCTTC	CASTNGGGAGEQFF	TRBD2	TRBV6-6	-	TRBJ2-1
TGTGCCAGCAGCTCTTCTAGCGGGAGGGGAGGAGATACGCAGTATTTT	CASSSSSGRGGDTQYF	TRBD2	TRBV7-9	-	TRBJ2-3
TGTGCCAGCAGTGATCCGGGGGAGAGCTCTGGAAACACCATATATTTT	CASSDPGESSGNTIYF	-	TRBV2	-	TRBJ1-3
TGTGCCAGCAGCCAAGAAATCCAGGGGGCCTTTAACTATGGCTACACCTTC	CASSQEIQGAFNYGYTF	TRBD1	TRBV14	-	TRBJ1-2
TGTGCCAGCAGCTCTGGACAGCGTAGTGCTTTCTTT	CASSSGQRSAFF	-	TRBV21-1	-	TRBJ1-1
TGTGCCAGCAGTTTTCCGAGGGGGGAGGGCAAGGATACGCAGTATTTT	CASSFPRGEGKDTQYF	-	TRBV28	few	TRBJ2-3
TGTGCCACCAGCAGAGACAGAGGGGGTGGCACTGAAGCTTTCTTT	CATSRDRGGGTEAFF	-	TRBV15	-	TRBJ1-1
TGTGCCTGGAGTGTACACACAGATACGCAGTATTTT	CAWSVHTDTQYF	-	TRBV30	-	TRBJ2-3
TGTGCCAGCAGCTTATCAGCGGGAGGTAGTTCCGAGCAGTACTTC	CASSLSAGGSSEQYF	TRBD2	TRBV7-9	-	TRBJ2-7
TGTGCCAGCAGTTACACCACCCCGGGACAGCGCTATGGCTACACCTTC	CASSYTTPGQRYGYTF	TRBD1	TRBV6-5	-	TRBJ1-2
TGCGCCAGCAGCCAAGAACTAGGCAGGGGGACCTACGAGCAGTACTTC	CASSQELGRGTYEQYF	TRBD1	TRBV4-1	-	TRBJ2-7
TGTGCCAGCAGCCCCGGGAGGGGACAGAAGAACACTGAAGCTTTCTTT	CASSPGRGQKNTEAFF	TRBD1	TRBV9	few	TRBJ1-1
TGTGCCAGCTCACGCGATACGGCTAACTATGGCTACACCTTC	CASSRDTANYGYTF	-	TRBV18	-	TRBJ1-2
TGTGCCAGCAGCTTCCCCGACTGGAACACCGGGGAGCTGTTTTTT	CASSFPDWNTGELFF	-	TRBV5-6	-	TRBJ2-2
TGTGCCAGCAGCTCTCCGCGGGACTCAAACTACATCTCCTACAATGAGCAGTTCTTC	CASSSPRDSNYISYNEQFF	-	TRBV7-8	-	TRBJ2-1
TGTGCCAGCAGCTCAAGGACAGGCAACACTGAAGCTTTCTTT	CASSSRTGNTEAFF	TRBD1	TRBV11-3	-	TRBJ1-1
TGTGCCAGCAGCCCTGGAAAGACTAGCGGGCGCGGGGAGCTGTTTTTT	CASSPGKTSGRGELFF	TRBD2	TRBV7-9	-	TRBJ2-2
TGTGCCAGCAGCCCCCTAGCGGGAGGCAACAATGAGCAGTTCTTC	CASSPLAGGNNEQFF	TRBD2	TRBV7-3	-	TRBJ2-1
TGTGCCAGCTCACCACCGTGGACAGGGAAGCTCTATGGCTACACCTTC	CASSPPWTGKLYGYTF	TRBD1	TRBV18	-	TRBJ1-2
TGCAGCGTTAAGGGGGTCCACGAGCAGTACTTC	CSVKGVHEQYF	-	TRBV29-1	-	TRBJ2-7
TGCGCCAGCAGCCGATGGGCGGGACAGGGGTCCCTCCTCGCCTACGAGCAGTACTTC	CASSRWAGQGSLLAYEQYF	TRBD1	TRBV5-1	once	TRBJ2-7
TGTGCCAGCAGCCCGAGACTAGCGGACTCCAATGAGCAGTTCTTC	CASSPRLADSNEQFF	TRBD2	TRBV7-9	once	TRBJ2-1
TGTGCCAGCAGTGAACAGACTAGCGGGGCAGATACGCAGTATTTT	CASSEQTSGADTQYF	TRBD2	TRBV6-1	-	TRBJ2-3
TGTGCCAGCAGTTTATTGGGGCTGAGTGTGAACACTGAAGCTTTCTTT	CASSLLGLSVNTEAFF	-	TRBV28	few	TRBJ1-1
TGTGCCAGCAGCTTAATGGGCAGCCCCTTACCGCAGTATTTT	CASSLMGSPLPQYF	-	TRBV7-3	-	TRBJ2-3
TGTGCCAGCATTTCCCGGGGGGAGGAGGTCAATGAGCAGTTCTTC	CASISRGEEVNEQFF	TRBD2	TRBV28	-	TRBJ2-1
TGTGCCAGTAGTAAACCGAGTCAATACAATCAGCCCCAGCATTTT	CASSKPSQYNQPQHF	-	TRBV19	-	TRBJ1-5
TGTGCCAGCAGTTCCTTGGACAGCCACAATGAGCAGTTCTTC	CASSSLDSHNEQFF	-	TRBV6-6	-	TRBJ2-1
TGTGCCAGCAGCAACCAGACAGCAGGTTACACAGATACGCAGTATTTT	CASSNQTAGYTDTQYF	-	TRBV11-2	once	TRBJ2-3
TGCGCCAGCAGCCACGGACTAGCGGGACGCGAGACCCAGTACTTC	CASSHGLAGRETQYF	TRBD2	TRBV4-3	-	TRBJ2-5